The clone carrying this T cell receptor beta chain was seen at least ten times. The data belong to a study of Graves' ophthalmopathy and Graves' hyperthyroidism. At the level of the study: Peripheral blood sampling occurred at initial diagnosis, before any treatment.

Exclusion criteria comprised other autoimmune diseases, uncontrolled infections, pregnancy or lactation in patients. The TCR beta CDR3 regions underwent amplification from RNA transcripts. Investigators did first-round RT-PCR with HTBI primers, then second-round multiplex PCR. One entry per CDR3 protein results from TCRdb running MiXCR on the multiplex PCR reads. The sample yields around 170,000 distinct CDR3 sequences, more than 30% seen once. Trimming took 0 bases from V and 3 from J, leaving 2 bases between them. CDR3 length: 12 amino acids. Germline V lookup: CDR1 SEHNR, CDR2 FQNEAQ (reference sequence).

V and J are TRBV7-9 and TRBJ2-5; no clear D. Material for sequencing was peripheral blood. This receptor was obtained from a woman between 40 and 55 years old with Graves' ophthalmopathy. The CDR3 is CASSLAKETQYF. Written as DNA, the CDR3 is TGTGCCAGCAGCTTAGCCAAAGAGACCCAGTACTTC. Looking up the rest from reference TRBV7-9 and TRBJ2-5 gives the full variable domain: DTGVSQNPRHKITKRGQNVTFRCDPISEHNRLYWYRQTLGQGPEFLTYFQNEAQLEKSRLLSDRFSAERPKGSFSTLEIQRTEQGDSAMYLCASSLAKETQYFGPGTRLLVL.